The clone carrying this T cell receptor beta chain turned up a few times. Its specificity is unknown. This specimen comes from a study of TIL therapy for anti-PD-1-resistant metastatic lung cancer. Regarding the study as a whole: The cohort had more treatment-naive, never-smoker and oncogene-addicted patients than typical.

Regarding time point: pre-treatment sample, taken before nivolumab and TIL therapy. The tumor samples were excised metastases, mostly pleural nodules or supraclavicular lymph nodes. The germline V gene has CDR1 LNHNV and CDR2 YYDKDF (reference sequence). CDR3 size: 12 residues. Deletions cut 0 bases from V and 7 bases from J, with 4 bases between. Sequencing used immunoSEQ v3. Assay: immunoSEQ multiplex PCR; the TCRdb copy retains only in-frame clones and omits some. The table records some 26,000 clones, under 80% of them present only once. Source: tumor tissue, taken at baseline. The TCR was taken from a woman aged 30-85 years with non-small cell lung cancer. The genes are TRBV15 and TRBJ1-5, with D unclear. CDR3: CATSRDSQPQHF. The CDR3 bases are TGTGCCACCAGCAGAGATAGCCAGCCCCAGCATTTT.